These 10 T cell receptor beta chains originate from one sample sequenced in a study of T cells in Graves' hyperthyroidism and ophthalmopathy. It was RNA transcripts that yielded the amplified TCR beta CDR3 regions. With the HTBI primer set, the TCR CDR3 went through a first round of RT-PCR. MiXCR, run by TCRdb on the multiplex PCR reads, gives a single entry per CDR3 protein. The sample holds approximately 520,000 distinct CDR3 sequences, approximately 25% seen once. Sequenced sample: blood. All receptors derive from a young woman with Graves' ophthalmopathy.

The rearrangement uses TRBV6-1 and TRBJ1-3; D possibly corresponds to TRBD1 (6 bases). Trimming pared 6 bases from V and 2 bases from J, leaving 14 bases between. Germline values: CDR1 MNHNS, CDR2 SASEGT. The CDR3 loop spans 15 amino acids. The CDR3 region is CASRRTRQAGNTIYF. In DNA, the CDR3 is TGTGCCAGCAGACGAACTAGACAGGCTGGAAACACCATATATTTT.

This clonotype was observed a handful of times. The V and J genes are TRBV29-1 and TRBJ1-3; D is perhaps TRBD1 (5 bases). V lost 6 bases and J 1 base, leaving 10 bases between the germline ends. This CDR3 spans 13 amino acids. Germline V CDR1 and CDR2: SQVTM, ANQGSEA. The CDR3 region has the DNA TGCAGCGTGGGGGGGGAGTCTGGAAACACCATATATTTT. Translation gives CSVGGESGNTIYF.

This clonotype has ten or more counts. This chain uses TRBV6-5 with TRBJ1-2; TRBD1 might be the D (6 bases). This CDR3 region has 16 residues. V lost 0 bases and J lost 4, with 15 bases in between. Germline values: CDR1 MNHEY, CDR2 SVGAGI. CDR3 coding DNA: TGTGCCAGCAGTTACTCGGGGGACACAGGAGGCTATGGCTACACCTTC. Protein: CASSYSGDTGGYGYTF.

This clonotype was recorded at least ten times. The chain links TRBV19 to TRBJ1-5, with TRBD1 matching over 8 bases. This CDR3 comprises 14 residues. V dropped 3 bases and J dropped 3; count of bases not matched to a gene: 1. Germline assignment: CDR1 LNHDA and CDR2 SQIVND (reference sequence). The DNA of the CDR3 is TGTGCCAGTAGTATGACAGGGGCCAATCAGCCCCAGCATTTT. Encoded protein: CASSMTGANQPQHF. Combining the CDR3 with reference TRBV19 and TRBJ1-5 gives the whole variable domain DGGITQSPKYLFRKEGQNVTLSCEQNLNHDAMYWYRQDPGQGLRLIYYSQIVNDFQKGDIAEGYSVSREKKESFPLTVTSAQKNPTAFYLCASSMTGANQPQHFGDGTRLSIL.

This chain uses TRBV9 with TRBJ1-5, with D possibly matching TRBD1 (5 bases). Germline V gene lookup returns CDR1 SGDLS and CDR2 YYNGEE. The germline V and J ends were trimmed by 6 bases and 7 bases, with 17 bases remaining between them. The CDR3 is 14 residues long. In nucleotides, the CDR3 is TGTGCCAGCACCGAACTGGGACGGGGACAGCCCCAGCATTTT. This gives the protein CASTELGRGQPQHF.

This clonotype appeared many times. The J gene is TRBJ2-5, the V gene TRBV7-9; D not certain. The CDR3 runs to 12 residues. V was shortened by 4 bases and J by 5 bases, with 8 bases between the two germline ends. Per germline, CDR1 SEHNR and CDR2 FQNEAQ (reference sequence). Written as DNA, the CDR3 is TGTGCCAGCAGCTCTACCTCTGAGACCCAGTACTTC. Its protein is CASSSTSETQYF.

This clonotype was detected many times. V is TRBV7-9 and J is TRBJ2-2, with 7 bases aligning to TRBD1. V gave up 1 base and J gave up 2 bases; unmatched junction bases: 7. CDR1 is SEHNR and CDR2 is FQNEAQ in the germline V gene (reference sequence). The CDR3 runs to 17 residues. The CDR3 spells CASSLEYGTANTGELFF. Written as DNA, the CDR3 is TGTGCCAGCAGCTTAGAGTACGGGACAGCTAACACCGGGGAGCTGTTTTTT.

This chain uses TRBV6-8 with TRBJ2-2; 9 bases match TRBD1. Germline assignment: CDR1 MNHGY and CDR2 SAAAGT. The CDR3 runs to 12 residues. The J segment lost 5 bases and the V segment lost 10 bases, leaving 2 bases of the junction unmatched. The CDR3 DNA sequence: TGTGCCAACAGGGGGCGGACCGGGGAGCTGTTTTTT. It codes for CANRGRTGELFF.

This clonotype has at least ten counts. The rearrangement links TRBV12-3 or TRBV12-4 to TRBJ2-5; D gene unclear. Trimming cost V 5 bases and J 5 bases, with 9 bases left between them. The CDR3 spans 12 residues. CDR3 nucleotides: TGTGCCAGCAGTACCCCTGGGGAGACCCAGTACTTC. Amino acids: CASSTPGETQYF.

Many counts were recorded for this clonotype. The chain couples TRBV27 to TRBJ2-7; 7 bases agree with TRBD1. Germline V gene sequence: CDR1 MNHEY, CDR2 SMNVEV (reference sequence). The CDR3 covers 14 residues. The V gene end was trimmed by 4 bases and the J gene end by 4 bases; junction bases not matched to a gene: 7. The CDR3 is CASSSTDRLYEQYF. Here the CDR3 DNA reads TGTGCCAGCAGTTCTACGGACAGGTTGTACGAGCAGTACTTC.